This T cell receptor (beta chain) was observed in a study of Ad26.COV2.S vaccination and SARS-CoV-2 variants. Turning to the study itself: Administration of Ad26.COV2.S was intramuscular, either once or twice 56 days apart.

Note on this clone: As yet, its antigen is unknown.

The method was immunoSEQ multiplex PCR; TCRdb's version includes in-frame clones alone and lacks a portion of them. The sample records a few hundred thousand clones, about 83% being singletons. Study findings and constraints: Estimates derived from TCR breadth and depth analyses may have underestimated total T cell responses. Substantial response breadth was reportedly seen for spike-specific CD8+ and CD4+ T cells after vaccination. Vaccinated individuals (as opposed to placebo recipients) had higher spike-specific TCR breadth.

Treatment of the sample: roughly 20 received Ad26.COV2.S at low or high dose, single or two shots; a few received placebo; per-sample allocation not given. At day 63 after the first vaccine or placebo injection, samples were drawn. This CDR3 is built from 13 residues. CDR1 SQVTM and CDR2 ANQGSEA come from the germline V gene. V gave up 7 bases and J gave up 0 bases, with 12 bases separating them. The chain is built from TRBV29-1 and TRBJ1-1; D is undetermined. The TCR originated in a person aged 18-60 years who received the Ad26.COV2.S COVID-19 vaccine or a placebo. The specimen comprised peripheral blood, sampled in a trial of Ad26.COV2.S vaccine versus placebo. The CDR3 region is CSAERTVNTEAFF. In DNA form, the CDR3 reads TGCAGCGCCGAACGGACGGTGAACACTGAAGCTTTCTTT.